This T cell receptor beta chain was sequenced during a study of shared clonotypes between healthy human individuals. V was trimmed by 2 bases and J by 11 bases, leaving 15 bases between them. CDR3 length: 12 residues. Germline loops: CDR1 GTSNPN, CDR2 SVGIG (reference sequence). Clones were read by immunoSEQ multiplex PCR, and TCRdb kept only the in-frame ones, dropping some. This sample yields approximately 2,000,000 clones, of which roughly 90% are seen a single time; approximately 0.41% belongs to the top ten. The study drew all its donors from Caucasian adults living in Nashville, Tennessee. Remarks on this clone: Antigen: not known.

Study-level points and caveats: Apart from blood, nothing was sampled; tissue repertoires likely differ.

Sequencing was done on a sample of naive CD4+ T cells from PBMCs. This sample's subset: CD45RA+ positively selected. The TCR originated in a young man in good health. Some clones in this sample may be carry-over from other donors' samples. This chain joins TRBV30 and TRBJ1-1; D unclear. This chain's CDR3 is CAWSTIFQLAFF. The CDR3 coding sequence is TGTGCCTGGAGTACCATCTTCCAGTTGGCTTTCTTT.